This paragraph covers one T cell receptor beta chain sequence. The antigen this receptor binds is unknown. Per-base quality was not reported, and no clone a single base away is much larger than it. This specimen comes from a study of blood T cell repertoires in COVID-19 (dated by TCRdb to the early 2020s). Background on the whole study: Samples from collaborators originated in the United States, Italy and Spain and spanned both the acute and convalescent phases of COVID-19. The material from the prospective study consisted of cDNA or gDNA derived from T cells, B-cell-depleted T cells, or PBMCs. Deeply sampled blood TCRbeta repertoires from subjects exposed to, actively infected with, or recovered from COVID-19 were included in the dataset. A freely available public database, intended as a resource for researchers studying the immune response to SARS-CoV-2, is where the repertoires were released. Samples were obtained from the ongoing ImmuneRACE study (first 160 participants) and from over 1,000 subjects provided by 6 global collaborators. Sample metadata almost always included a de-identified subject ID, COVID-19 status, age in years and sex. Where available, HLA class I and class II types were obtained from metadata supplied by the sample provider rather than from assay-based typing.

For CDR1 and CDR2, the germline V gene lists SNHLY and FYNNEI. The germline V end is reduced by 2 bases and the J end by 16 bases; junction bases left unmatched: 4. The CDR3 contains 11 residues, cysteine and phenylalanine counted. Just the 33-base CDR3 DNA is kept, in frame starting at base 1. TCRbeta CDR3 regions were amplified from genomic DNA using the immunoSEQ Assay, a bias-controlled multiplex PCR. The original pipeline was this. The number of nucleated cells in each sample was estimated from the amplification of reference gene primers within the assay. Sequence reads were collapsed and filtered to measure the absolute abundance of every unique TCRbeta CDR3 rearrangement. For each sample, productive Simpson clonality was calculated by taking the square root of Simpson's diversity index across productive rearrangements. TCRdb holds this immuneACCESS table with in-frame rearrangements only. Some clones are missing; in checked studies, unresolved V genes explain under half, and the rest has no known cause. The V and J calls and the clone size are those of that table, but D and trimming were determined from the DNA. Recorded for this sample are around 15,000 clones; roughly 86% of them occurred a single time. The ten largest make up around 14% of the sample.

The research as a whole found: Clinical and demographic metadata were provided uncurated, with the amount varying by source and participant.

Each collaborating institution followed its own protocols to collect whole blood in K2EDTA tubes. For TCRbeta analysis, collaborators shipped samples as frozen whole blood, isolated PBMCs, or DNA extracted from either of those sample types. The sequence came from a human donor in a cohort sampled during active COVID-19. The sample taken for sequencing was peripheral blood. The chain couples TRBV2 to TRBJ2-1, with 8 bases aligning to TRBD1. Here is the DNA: TGTGCCAGCAGTGAATGGACAGGGAAATTCTTC. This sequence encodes CASSEWTGKFF.